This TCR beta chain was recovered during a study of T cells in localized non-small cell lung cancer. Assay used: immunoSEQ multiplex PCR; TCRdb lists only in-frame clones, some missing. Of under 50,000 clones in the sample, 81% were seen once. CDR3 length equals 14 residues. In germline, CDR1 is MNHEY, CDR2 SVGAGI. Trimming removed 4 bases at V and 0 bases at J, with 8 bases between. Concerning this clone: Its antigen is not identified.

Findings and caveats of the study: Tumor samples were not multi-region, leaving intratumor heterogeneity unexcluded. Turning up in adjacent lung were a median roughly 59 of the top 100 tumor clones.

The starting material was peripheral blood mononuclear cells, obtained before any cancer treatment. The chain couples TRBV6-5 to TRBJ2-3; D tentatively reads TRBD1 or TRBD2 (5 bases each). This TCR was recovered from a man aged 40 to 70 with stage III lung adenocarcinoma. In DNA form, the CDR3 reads TGTGCCAGCAGTTTGTGGGGGAGCACAGATACGCAGTATTTT. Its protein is CASSLWGSTDTQYF.